The 9 T cell receptor beta chains presented below share a single source sample, sequenced in a study of monozygotic twins with inflammatory bowel disease (dated by TCRdb to about 2019). The library was made by 5' RACE. For sequencing, an Illumina HiSeq 2500 was employed. TCRdb reprocessed the reads and lists each CDR3 protein sequence as a single entry, with no DNA. The data table for this sample lists approximately 420,000 distinct CDR3 sequences. More than 2% of the sample is in the top ten clones. Material for sequencing was blood. The receptors were sampled from a human donor with ulcerative colitis or Crohn's disease, or a healthy co-twin of an affected twin (not recorded which).

The rearrangement joins TRBV20-1 to TRBJ1-2. Germline assignment: CDR1 DFQATT and CDR2 SNEGSKA (reference sequence). This CDR3 is 12 amino acids long. CDR3 in amino acids: CSARVIAGGYTF.

The rearrangement uses TRBV14 and TRBJ2-6; TCRdb designates TRBD1, a call that cannot be tested without DNA. This CDR3 spans 16 amino acids. CDR1 is SGHDN and CDR2 is FVKESK in the germline V gene. The CDR3 here is CASSQLSSAGANVLTF.

V and J are TRBV20-1 and TRBJ2-3; TCRdb designates TRBD1, a call that cannot be tested without DNA. This CDR3 has 14 amino acids. From germline, CDR1 is DFQATT and CDR2 SNEGSKA (reference sequence). The CDR3 spells CSARIPRGTDTQYF.

The rearrangement uses TRBV2 and TRBJ2-3; the TCRdb D gene call, TRBD2, has no DNA to confirm it. This CDR3 region has 17 residues. CDR1 SNHLY and CDR2 FYNNEI come from the germline V gene. This CDR3 is CASRSYRRLAETDTQYF.

J is TRBJ1-1 and V is TRBV6-5; TCRdb's D call, TRBD1, is unchecked because there is no DNA. CDR1 and CDR2 from the germline V gene are MNHEY and SVGAGI. This CDR3 is 14 amino acids long. The CDR3 sequence is CASSYAGENTEAFF.

The rearrangement links TRBV18 to TRBJ2-7; TCRdb's D call, TRBD1, is unchecked because there is no DNA. The CDR3 spans 14 residues. Germline CDR1 is KGHSH and CDR2 is LQKENI. CDR3 amino acids: CASSSGRGSYEQYF.

The CDR3 spells CAISESVRTGGGYTF. J is TRBJ1-2 and V is TRBV10-3; the D call of TRBD1 rests on TCRdb alone, since no DNA is present to check it. The CDR3 is 15 residues long. The germline CDR1 and CDR2 sequences are ENHRY and SYGVKD.

The V call is TRBV9, the J call TRBJ2-1; without DNA, the TCRdb call of TRBD2 cannot be checked. CDR3 length equals 15 residues. Per germline, CDR1 SGDLS and CDR2 YYNGEE. The CDR3 loop reads CASSVAKAGGREQFF.

The CDR3: CASSSQQGIVYGYTF. The V and J genes are TRBV7-2 and TRBJ1-2; TCRdb's assignment of TRBD1 cannot be checked, as there is no DNA. Germline loops: CDR1 SGHTA, CDR2 FQGNSA. The CDR3 totals 15 residues.